The 24 T cell receptor beta chains below were found in one sample sequenced in a study of blood T cells in healthy people across ages. With a J-beta primer mix and a sample-barcoded 5' primer, a second PCR ran about 7 to 12 cycles. MiXCR, applied by TCRdb to the 5' RACE reads, yields one record per CDR3 protein. The table has 600,000 to 850,000 distinct CDR3 sequences, about 42% seen once; the top ten hold 20% to 25%. The source material was blood. The receptor set was obtained from a woman aged 55-69 years in good health.

This clonotype was counted between two and nine times. The chain links TRBV12-3 or TRBV12-4 to TRBJ2-3; D is unclear. CDR3 size: 12 residues. Trimming removed 6 bases from V and 9 bases from J, with 13 bases in between. The CDR3 nucleotides read TGTGCCAGCAGCCCGCAGAGGCAGACGCAGTATTTT. Residues: CASSPQRQTQYF.

There are a few counts of this clonotype. The chain couples TRBV7-2 to TRBJ2-5; tentatively, D is TRBD2 (5 bases). The CDR3 spans 16 residues. Per the germline V gene, CDR1 is SGHTA and CDR2 is FQGNSA. Trimming pared 3 bases from V and 6 bases from J, leaving 20 bases between. CDR3 residues: CASSLSIIRELKTQYF. CDR3 sequence (DNA): TGTGCCAGCAGCTTGTCTATTATTCGGGAATTAAAGACCCAGTACTTC.

The chain recombines TRBV11-2 with TRBJ1-4; no clear D. V lost 5 bases to trimming and J lost 5 bases, with 15 bases between them. Germline V gene lookup returns CDR1 SGHAT and CDR2 FQNNGV. This CDR3 comprises 15 residues. The CDR3, as DNA: TGTGCCAGCAGCCGAGACCGGAAAATAAATGAAAAACTGTTTTTT. Amino acids: CASSRDRKINEKLFF.

The V gene is TRBV20-1, the J gene TRBJ2-4; no clear D gene. CDR1 and CDR2 from the germline V gene are DFQATT and SNEGSKA (reference sequence). Trimming left V 1 base short and J 13 bases short, with 26 bases between. CDR3 size: 16 residues. CDR3 DNA: TGCAGTGCTAGAGGTGGCGGCTCGCGCCCACTTCTTGAGCAGTACTTC. Protein product: CSARGGGSRPLLEQYF.

V gene TRBV28 combines with J gene TRBJ1-5, with D possibly matching TRBD1 (6 bases). Germline loops: CDR1 MDHEN, CDR2 SYDVKM. CDR3 length: 12 residues. Trimming cost V 8 bases and J 1 base, with 6 bases left between them. CDR3 in amino acids: CASDRSNQPQHF. The CDR3 coding sequence is TGTGCCAGCGACAGGAGCAATCAGCCCCAGCATTTT.

V usage is TRBV27 and J usage is TRBJ2-4, with D perhaps TRBD1 (5 bases). Trimming took off 6 bases at V and 9 bases at J, with 15 bases between the two ends. Germline CDR1 reads MNHEY; CDR2 reads SMNVEV (reference sequence). The CDR3 extends over 13 amino acids. CDR3 in amino acids: CASRVSGFGIQYF. The CDR3, as DNA: TGTGCCAGCAGGGTATCAGGGTTTGGCATTCAGTACTTC.

V usage is TRBV7-2 and J usage is TRBJ1-2; D is ambiguous. This CDR3 has 14 residues. In germline, CDR1 is SGHTA, CDR2 FQGNSA. Trimming cost V 1 base and J 2 bases, with 8 bases left between them. The CDR3 DNA follows: TGTGCCAGCAGCTTAGTAGCAGGAAACTATGGCTACACCTTC. This sequence encodes CASSLVAGNYGYTF.

The V and J genes are TRBV20-1 and TRBJ2-3, with D perhaps TRBD2 (5 bases). This CDR3 has 15 residues. The germline V and J ends were trimmed by 3 bases and 1 base, with 14 bases remaining between them. Germline CDR1 DFQATT, CDR2 SNEGSKA (reference sequence). The CDR3 region is CSASPGSSGTDTQYF. Here the CDR3 DNA reads TGCAGTGCTAGCCCCGGTAGTAGCGGCACAGATACGCAGTATTTT.

This clonotype was seen only a few times. The chain recombines TRBV3-1 with TRBJ2-7; 8 positions match TRBD2. V was clipped by 1 base and J by 3 bases; unmatched bases: 5. CDR1 is LGHDT, CDR2 YNNKEL, per germline (reference sequence). The CDR3 has 15 amino acids. As DNA, the CDR3 is TGTGCCAGCAGCCAAGGGACTAGCAGCGTCTACGAGCAGTACTTC. Translated, it gives CASSQGTSSVYEQYF.

This clonotype has a single count. V gene TRBV19 combines with J gene TRBJ2-1, with D hard to call. CDR3 length: 16 residues. Germline V CDR1 and CDR2: LNHDA, SQIVND (reference sequence). The ends were cut back, 0 bases at V and 2 bases at J, with 11 bases in the middle. The CDR3 here is CASSIDLGLPYNEQFF. The CDR3 DNA follows: TGTGCCAGTAGTATAGATCTAGGGCTTCCCTACAATGAGCAGTTCTTC.

The sample holds many counts of this clonotype. The chain has TRBV9 and TRBJ2-7; the match to TRBD1 covers 7 bases. Germline V lookup: CDR1 SGDLS, CDR2 YYNGEE. Germline trimming cut 4 bases from V and 5 bases from J; bases unmatched to any gene: 3. This CDR3 has 12 residues. For the CDR3, the DNA is TGTGCCAGCAGCCGAACAGGGGACGAGCAGTACTTC. It encodes CASSRTGDEQYF. The complete variable domain, with remaining parts taken from reference TRBV9 and TRBJ2-7, reads DSGVTQTPKHLITATGQRVTLRCSPRSGDLSVYWYQQSLDQGLQFLIQYYNGEERAKGNILERFSAQQFPDLHSELNLSSLELGDSALYFCASSRTGDEQYFGPGTRLTVT.

This clonotype was counted a few times. This chain joins TRBV4-2 and TRBJ2-2; no clear D gene. The CDR3 runs 15 residues. Per the germline V gene, CDR1 is LGHNA and CDR2 is YNFKEQ. Trimming shortened V by 1 base and J by 2 bases, and 8 bases separated the two germline ends. The CDR3 is CASSQAADNTGELFF. The CDR3, as DNA: TGTGCCAGCAGCCAAGCGGCAGATAACACCGGGGAGCTGTTTTTT.

Remarks on this clonotype: The junction departs from germline at one end; a sequencing error may be responsible. The chain has TRBV7-9 and TRBJ2-3; possible D gene TRBD2, 6 bases. CDR3 size: 16 residues. Germline loops: CDR1 SEHNR, CDR2 FQNEAQ (reference sequence). In nucleotides, the CDR3 is TGTGCCCGCAGCTTAGCGGTGTTCGATGGCACAGATACGCAGTATTTT. As protein: CARSLAVFDGTDTQYF.

This clonotype was observed a few times. The chain recombines TRBV12-3 or TRBV12-4 with TRBJ1-2; 9 nucleotides agree with TRBD1. The CDR3 sequence is 13 residues long. Losses at the gene ends were 4 bases for V and 8 bases for J; bases not matched to a gene: 5. As DNA, the CDR3 is TGTGCCAGCAGTTGGACAGGGGAAGAGGGCTACACCTTC. Translated, it gives CASSWTGEEGYTF.

This clonotype was observed a handful of times. V is TRBV5-1 and J is TRBJ2-3; D remains unclear. Germline V lookup: CDR1 SGHRS, CDR2 YFSETQ. The CDR3 has 15 residues. The germline V and J ends were trimmed by 3 bases and 2 bases, with 13 bases remaining between them. In nucleotides, the CDR3 is TGCGCCAGCAGCTCCTCCGGGCCCTTCACAGATACGCAGTATTTT. Translation gives CASSSSGPFTDTQYF.

Concerning this clonotype: Relative to the germline gene, one junction end is altered; a read error may explain this. The chain links TRBV18 to TRBJ2-5, with D perhaps given as TRBD1 or TRBD2 (6 bases each). CDR1 and CDR2 from the germline V gene are KGHSH and LQKENI. CDR3 size: 15 residues. Here the CDR3 reads CASTPAGRGSETQYF. CDR3 DNA: TGTGCCAGCACACCAGCGGGCAGGGGCTCGGAGACCCAGTACTTC.

This sequence joins TRBV5-5 and TRBJ1-6, with unresolved D. The CDR3 length is 15 residues. Germline V gives CDR1 SGHKS, CDR2 YYEKEE (reference sequence). The V gene lost 0 bases and the J gene lost 10 bases, with 14 bases spanning the gap. DNA for the CDR3: TGTGCCAGCAGCTTGGCCGGCGGGGTGTCCTCACCCCTCCACTTT. Protein sequence: CASSLAGGVSSPLHF.

This clonotype was observed a few times. The rearrangement joins TRBV28 to TRBJ2-3; D possibly corresponds to TRBD2 (7 bases). V was pared by 3 bases and J by 4 bases, with 14 bases between. CDR3 length: 15 amino acids. Germline lookup yields CDR1 MDHEN and CDR2 SYDVKM. Here the CDR3 reads CASSFGQGRADTQYF. CDR3 nucleotides: TGTGCCAGCAGTTTTGGCCAGGGGAGGGCAGATACGCAGTATTTT.

A few counts support this clonotype. The chain recombines TRBV18 with TRBJ2-3; no reliable D call. The CDR3 runs 16 residues. CDR1 KGHSH and CDR2 LQKENI come from the germline V gene. Deletions cut 0 bases from V and 2 bases from J, with 12 bases between. The CDR3 nucleotides are TGTGCCAGCTCACCACCATCACCTTGGATCACAGATACGCAGTATTTT. It translates to CASSPPSPWITDTQYF.

This clonotype was seen repeatedly, ten times or more. The V call is TRBV20-1, the J call TRBJ1-2; D unclear. This CDR3 contains 13 residues. The ends were cut back, 3 bases at V and 3 bases at J, with 11 bases in the middle. Per germline, CDR1 DFQATT and CDR2 SNEGSKA (reference sequence). In nucleotides, the CDR3 is TGCAGTGCTAGTACCCACCGGGACTATGGCTACACCTTC. It is translated as CSASTHRDYGYTF.

This clonotype was observed once. The chain links TRBV20-1 to TRBJ2-3; the match to TRBD2 covers 7 bases. J gave up 5 bases and V 0 bases, and 5 bases lay outside the gene matches. The germline V gene encodes CDR1 DFQATT and CDR2 SNEGSKA (reference sequence). The CDR3 has 14 amino acids. CDR3 in amino acids: CSARDSGRVDTQYF. The CDR3 nucleotides read TGCAGTGCTAGAGATTCGGGGAGGGTAGATACGCAGTATTTT.

The V call is TRBV20-1, the J call TRBJ1-5; a weak D match, TRBD1 (6 bases). V lost 4 bases to trimming and J lost 1 base, with 14 bases between them. This CDR3 spans 15 amino acids. The germline V gene encodes CDR1 DFQATT and CDR2 SNEGSKA (reference sequence). This CDR3 is CSAIRGAASNQPQHF. The DNA of the CDR3 is TGCAGTGCTATAAGGGGGGCTGCAAGCAATCAGCCCCAGCATTTT.

The chain is built from TRBV4-2 and TRBJ2-7; TRBD2 aligns across 13 bases. The V segment lost 4 bases and the J segment 0 bases; nucleotides outside the gene matches: 3. Per the germline V gene, CDR1 is LGHNA and CDR2 is YNFKEQ. The CDR3 spans 16 residues. This chain's CDR3 is CASSPGLAGLSYEQYF. DNA for the CDR3: TGTGCCAGCAGCCCGGGACTAGCGGGACTCTCCTACGAGCAGTACTTC.

This sequence joins TRBV18 and TRBJ1-6; the D is unclear. Trimming cost V 6 bases and J 5 bases, with 14 bases left between them. Germline V gene sequence: CDR1 KGHSH, CDR2 LQKENI. The CDR3 has 15 residues. CDR3 residues: CASSQAGPDNSPLHF. CDR3 coding DNA: TGTGCCAGCTCGCAGGCGGGCCCTGATAATTCACCCCTCCACTTT.